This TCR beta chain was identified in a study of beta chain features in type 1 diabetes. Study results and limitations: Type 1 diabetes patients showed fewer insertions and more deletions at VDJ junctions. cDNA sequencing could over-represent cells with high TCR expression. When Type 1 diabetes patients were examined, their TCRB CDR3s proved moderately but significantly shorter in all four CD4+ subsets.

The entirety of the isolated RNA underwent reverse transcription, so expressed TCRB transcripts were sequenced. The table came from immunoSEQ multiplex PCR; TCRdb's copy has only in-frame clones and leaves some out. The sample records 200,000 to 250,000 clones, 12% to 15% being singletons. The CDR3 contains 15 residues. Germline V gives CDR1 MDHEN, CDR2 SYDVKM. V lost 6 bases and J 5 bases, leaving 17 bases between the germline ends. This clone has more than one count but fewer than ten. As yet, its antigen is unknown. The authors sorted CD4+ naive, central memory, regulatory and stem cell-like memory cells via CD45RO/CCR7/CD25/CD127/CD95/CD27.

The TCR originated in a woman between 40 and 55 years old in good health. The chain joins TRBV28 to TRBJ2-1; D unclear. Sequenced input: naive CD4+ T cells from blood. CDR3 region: CASRPKMWRNNEQFF. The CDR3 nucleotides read TGTGCCAGCAGGCCAAAAATGTGGCGGAACAATGAGCAGTTCTTC. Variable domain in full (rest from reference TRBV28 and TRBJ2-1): DVKVTQSSRYLVKRTGEKVFLECVQDMDHENMFWYRQDPGLGLRLIYFSYDVKMKEKGDIPEGYSVSREKKERFSLILESASTNQTSMYLCASRPKMWRNNEQFFGPGTRLTVL.